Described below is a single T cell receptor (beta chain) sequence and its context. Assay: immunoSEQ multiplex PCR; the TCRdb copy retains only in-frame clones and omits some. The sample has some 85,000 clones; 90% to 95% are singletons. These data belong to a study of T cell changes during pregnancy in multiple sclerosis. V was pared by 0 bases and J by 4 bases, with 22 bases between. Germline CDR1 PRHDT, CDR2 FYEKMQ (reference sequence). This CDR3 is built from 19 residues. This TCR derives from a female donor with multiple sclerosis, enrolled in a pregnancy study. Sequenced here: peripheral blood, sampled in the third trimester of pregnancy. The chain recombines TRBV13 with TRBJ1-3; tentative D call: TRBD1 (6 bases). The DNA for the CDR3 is TGTGCCAGCAGCTTAGGCCTAAGGGGGAGGGACTTGGCCGGAAACACCATATATTTT. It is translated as CASSLGLRGRDLAGNTIYF.